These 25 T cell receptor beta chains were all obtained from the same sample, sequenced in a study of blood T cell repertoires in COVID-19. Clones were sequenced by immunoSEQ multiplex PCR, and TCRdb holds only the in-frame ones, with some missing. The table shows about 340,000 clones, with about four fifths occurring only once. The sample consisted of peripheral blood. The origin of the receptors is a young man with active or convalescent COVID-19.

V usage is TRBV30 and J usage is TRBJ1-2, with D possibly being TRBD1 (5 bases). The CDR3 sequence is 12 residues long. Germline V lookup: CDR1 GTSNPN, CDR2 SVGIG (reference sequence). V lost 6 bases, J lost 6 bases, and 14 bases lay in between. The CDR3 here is CACAGGTHGYTF. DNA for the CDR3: TGTGCCTGCGCGGGGGGGACGCATGGCTACACCTTC.

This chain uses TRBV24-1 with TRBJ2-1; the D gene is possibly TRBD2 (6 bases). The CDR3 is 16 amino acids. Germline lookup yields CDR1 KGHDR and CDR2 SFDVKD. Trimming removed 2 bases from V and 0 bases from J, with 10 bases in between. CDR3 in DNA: TGTGCCACCAGTGATTCTTTAGCGGCCTCCTACAATGAGCAGTTCTTC. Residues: CATSDSLAASYNEQFF.

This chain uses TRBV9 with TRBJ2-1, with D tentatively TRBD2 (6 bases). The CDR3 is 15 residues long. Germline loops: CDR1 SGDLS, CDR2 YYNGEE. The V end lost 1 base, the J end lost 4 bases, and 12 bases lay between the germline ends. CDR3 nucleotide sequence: TGTGCCAGCAGCGTATCACTAGCAGTTTACAATGAGCAGTTCTTC. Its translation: CASSVSLAVYNEQFF.

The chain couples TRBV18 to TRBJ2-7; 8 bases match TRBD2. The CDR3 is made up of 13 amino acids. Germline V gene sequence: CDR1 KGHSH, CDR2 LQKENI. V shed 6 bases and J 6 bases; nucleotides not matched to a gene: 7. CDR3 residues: CASSPRGGPEQYF. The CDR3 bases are TGTGCCAGCTCCCCTCGGGGGGGGCCCGAGCAGTACTTC.

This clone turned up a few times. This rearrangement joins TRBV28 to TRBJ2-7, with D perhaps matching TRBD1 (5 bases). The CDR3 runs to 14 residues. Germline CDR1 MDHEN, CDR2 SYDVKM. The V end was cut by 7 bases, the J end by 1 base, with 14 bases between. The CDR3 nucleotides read TGTGCCAGCATGAGGCAGGGTCGGTCCTACGAGCAGTACTTC. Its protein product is CASMRQGRSYEQYF.

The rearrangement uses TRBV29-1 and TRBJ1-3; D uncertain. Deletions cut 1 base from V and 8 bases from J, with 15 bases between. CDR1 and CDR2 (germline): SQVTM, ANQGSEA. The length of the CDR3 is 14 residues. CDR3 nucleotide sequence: TGCAGCGTTGAAGTCGGCCTGGCCGAGGACACCATATATTTT. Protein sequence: CSVEVGLAEDTIYF.

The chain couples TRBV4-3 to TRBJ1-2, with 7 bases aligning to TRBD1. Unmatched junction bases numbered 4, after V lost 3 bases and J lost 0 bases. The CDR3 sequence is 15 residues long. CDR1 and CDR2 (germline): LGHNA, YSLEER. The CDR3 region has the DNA TGCGCCAGCAGCCAGCGACAGGGCCCTAACTATGGCTACACCTTC. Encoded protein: CASSQRQGPNYGYTF.

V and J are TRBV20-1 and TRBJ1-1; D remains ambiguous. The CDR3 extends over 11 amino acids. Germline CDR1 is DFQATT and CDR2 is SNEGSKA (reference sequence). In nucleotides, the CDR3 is TGCAGCCCCCAGAAAAACACTGAAGCTTTCTTT. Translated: CSPQKNTEAFF.

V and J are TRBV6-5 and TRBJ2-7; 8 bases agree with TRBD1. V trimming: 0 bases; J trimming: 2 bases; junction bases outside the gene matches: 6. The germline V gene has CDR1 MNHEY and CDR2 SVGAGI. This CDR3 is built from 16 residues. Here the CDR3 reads CASSYSFGTGTYEQYF. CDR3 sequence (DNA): TGTGCCAGCAGTTACTCATTTGGGACAGGTACCTACGAGCAGTACTTC.

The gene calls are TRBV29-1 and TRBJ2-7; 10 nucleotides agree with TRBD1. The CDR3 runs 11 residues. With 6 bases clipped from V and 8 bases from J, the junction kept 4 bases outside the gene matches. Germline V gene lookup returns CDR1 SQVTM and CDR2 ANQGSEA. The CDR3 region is CSVGTGDKQYF. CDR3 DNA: TGCAGCGTCGGGACAGGGGATAAGCAGTACTTC.

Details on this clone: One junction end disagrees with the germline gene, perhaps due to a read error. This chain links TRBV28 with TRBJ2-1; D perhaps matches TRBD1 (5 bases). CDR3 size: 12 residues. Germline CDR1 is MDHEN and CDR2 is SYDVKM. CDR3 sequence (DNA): TGTGCCAGCACTACAGGACACAAAGAGCAGTTCTTC. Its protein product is CASTTGHKEQFF.

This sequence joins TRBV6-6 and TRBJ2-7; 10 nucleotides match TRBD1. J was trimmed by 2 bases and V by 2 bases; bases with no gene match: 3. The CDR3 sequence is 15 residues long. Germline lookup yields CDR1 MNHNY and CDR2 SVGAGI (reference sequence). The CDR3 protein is CASSYAGQGTYEQYF. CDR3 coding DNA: TGTGCCAGCAGTTACGCGGGACAGGGGACCTACGAGCAGTACTTC.

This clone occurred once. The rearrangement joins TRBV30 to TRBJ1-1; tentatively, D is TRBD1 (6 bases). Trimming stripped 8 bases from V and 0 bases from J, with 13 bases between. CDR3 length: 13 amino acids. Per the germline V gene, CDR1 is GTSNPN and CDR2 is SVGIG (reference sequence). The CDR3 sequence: CAAMTGMNTEAFF. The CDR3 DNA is TGTGCCGCTATGACAGGAATGAACACTGAAGCTTTCTTT.

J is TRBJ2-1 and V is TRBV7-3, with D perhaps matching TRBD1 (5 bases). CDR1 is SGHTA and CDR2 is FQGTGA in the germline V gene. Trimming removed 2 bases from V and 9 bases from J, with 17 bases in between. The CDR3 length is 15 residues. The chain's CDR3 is CASSLDLGFDSEQFF. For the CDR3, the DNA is TGTGCCAGCAGCTTAGACCTCGGGTTTGACAGTGAGCAGTTCTTC.

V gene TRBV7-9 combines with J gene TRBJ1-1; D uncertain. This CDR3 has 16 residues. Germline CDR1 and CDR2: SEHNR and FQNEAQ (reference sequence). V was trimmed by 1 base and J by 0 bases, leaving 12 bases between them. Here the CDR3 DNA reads TGTGCCAGCAGCTTAGGCGTCACTAGATTGAACACTGAAGCTTTCTTT. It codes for CASSLGVTRLNTEAFF.

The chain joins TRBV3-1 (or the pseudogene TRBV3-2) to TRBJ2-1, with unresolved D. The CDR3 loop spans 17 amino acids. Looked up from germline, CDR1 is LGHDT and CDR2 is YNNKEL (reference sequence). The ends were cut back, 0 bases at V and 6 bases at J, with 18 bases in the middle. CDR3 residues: CASSQDMTPSSGNEQFF. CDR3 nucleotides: TGTGCCAGCAGCCAAGATATGACTCCCTCCTCCGGCAATGAGCAGTTCTTC.

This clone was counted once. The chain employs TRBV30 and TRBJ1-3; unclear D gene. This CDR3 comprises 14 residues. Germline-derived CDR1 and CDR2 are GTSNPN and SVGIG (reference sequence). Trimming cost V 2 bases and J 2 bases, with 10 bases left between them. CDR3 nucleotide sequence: TGTGCCTGGAGTACGGGATCGACTGGAAACACCATATATTTT. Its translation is CAWSTGSTGNTIYF.

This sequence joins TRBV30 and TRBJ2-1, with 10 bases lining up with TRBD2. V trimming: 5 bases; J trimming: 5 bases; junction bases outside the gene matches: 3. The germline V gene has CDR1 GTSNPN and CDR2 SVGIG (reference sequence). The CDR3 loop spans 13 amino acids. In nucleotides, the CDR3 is TGTGCCTGGTCAGGACTAGCGGACAATGAGCAGTTCTTC. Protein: CAWSGLADNEQFF. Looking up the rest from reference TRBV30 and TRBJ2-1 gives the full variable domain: SQTIHQWPATLVQPVGSPLSLECTVEGTSNPNLYWYRQAAGRGLQLLFYSVGIGQISSEVPQNLSASRPQDRQFILSSKKLLLSDSGFYLCAWSGLADNEQFFGPGTRLTVL.

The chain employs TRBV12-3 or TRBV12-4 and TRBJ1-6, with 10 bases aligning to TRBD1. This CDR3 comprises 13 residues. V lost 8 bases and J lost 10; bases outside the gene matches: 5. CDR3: CASGTGEGSPLHF. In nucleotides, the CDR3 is TGTGCCAGCGGGACAGGGGAAGGGTCACCCCTCCACTTT.

CDR3: CASSFWRGGTGELFF. The CDR3 DNA is TGTGCCAGCAGTTTCTGGCGGGGTGGCACCGGGGAGCTGTTTTTT. The chain recombines TRBV27 with TRBJ2-2, with a possible D match to TRBD2 (6 bases). Germline V gene data show CDR1 as MNHEY and CDR2 as SMNVEV (reference sequence). V lost 3 bases, J lost 4 bases, and 12 bases lay in between. CDR3 length: 15 amino acids.

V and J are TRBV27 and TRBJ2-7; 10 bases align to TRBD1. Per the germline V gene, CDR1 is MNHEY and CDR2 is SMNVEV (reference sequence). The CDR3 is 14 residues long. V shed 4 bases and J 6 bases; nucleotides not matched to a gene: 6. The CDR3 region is CASSYDRGRGEQYF. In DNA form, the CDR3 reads TGTGCCAGCAGTTACGACAGGGGGCGCGGCGAGCAGTACTTC.

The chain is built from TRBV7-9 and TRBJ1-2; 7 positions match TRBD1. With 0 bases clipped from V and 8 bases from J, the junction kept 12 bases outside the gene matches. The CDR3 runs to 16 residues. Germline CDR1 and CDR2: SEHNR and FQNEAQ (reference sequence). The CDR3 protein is CASSLALRQGREGYTF. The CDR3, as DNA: TGTGCCAGCAGCTTAGCCCTCAGACAGGGACGGGAAGGCTACACCTTC. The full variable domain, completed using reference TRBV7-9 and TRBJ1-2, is DTGVSQNPRHKITKRGQNVTFRCDPISEHNRLYWYRQTLGQGPEFLTYFQNEAQLEKSRLLSDRFSAERPKGSFSTLEIQRTEQGDSAMYLCASSLALRQGREGYTFGSGTRLTVV.

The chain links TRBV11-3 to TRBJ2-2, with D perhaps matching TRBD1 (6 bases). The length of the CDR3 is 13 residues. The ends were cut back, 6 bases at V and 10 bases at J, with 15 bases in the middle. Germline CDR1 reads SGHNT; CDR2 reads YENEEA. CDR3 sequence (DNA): TGTGCCAGCAGTCGAACACAGGGCCAGGAGCTGTTTTTT. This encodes CASSRTQGQELFF.

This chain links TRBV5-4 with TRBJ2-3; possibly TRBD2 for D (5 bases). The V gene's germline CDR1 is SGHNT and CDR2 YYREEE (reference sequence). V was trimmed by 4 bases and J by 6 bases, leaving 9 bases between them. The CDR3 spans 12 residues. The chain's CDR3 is CASSRTDDTQYF. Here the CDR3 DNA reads TGTGCCAGCAGCAGGACTGATGATACGCAGTATTTT.

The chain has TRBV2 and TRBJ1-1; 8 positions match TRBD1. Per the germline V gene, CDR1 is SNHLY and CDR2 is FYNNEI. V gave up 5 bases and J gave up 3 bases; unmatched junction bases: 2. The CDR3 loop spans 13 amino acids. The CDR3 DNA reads TGTGCCAGCAGTCTACAGGGGGACACTGAAGCTTTCTTT. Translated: CASSLQGDTEAFF.